The 11 T cell receptor beta chains reported below all come from one sample, sequenced in a study of shared clonotypes between healthy human individuals. Repertoires were generated with immunoSEQ multiplex PCR, while TCRdb's copy carries only in-frame clones and drops some. Among under 850,000 clones listed, approximately 72% were seen once. Sequenced sample: memory CD4+ T cells sorted from blood. The sample's subset: CD45RA-negative fraction. These receptors were collected from a woman under 40 in good health.

This chain links TRBV28 with TRBJ1-3; possibly TRBD1 for D (5 bases). CDR1 is MDHEN and CDR2 is SYDVKM in the germline V gene. V lost 2 bases and J lost 0, with 11 bases in between. The CDR3 runs 16 residues. This chain's CDR3 is CASSLEGRGSGNTIYF. The CDR3 nucleotides read TGTGCCAGCAGTTTAGAGGGGCGGGGCTCTGGAAACACCATATATTTT.

The chain uses TRBV4-2 and TRBJ2-1; 8 bases are a match to TRBD2. The CDR3 runs to 16 residues. V lost 3 bases to trimming and J lost 5 bases; unmatched junction nucleotides: 9. The germline CDR1 and CDR2 sequences are LGHNA and YNFKEQ. The CDR3 loop is CASSQQLAERNNEQFF. The CDR3 region has the DNA TGTGCCAGCAGCCAGCAACTAGCGGAGAGGAACAATGAGCAGTTCTTC.

This clone has only a few counts. This chain joins TRBV2 and TRBJ1-5; possibly TRBD1 for D (6 bases). V was pared by 6 bases and J by 2 bases, with 17 bases between. Per the germline V gene, CDR1 is SNHLY and CDR2 is FYNNEI. The CDR3 extends over 16 amino acids. Here the CDR3 reads CASRPERGLGNQPQHF. The CDR3 nucleotides are TGTGCCAGCAGGCCTGAAAGGGGGTTGGGCAATCAGCCCCAGCATTTT.

Points on this clone: With a far larger clone one base away, a read error is the likely cause. The CDR3 loop is CASSATGAYLYTF. As DNA, the CDR3 is TGTGCCAGCAGTGCGACCGGGGCATACCTCTACACCTTC. The chain is built from TRBV6-5 and TRBJ1-2; tentative D call: TRBD1 (5 bases). Germline values: CDR1 MNHEY, CDR2 SVGAGI. Trimming took off 5 bases at V and 10 bases at J, with 17 bases between the two ends. This CDR3 is 13 amino acids long.

The V and J genes are TRBV7-8 and TRBJ2-7; D may be TRBD1 (5 bases). The V end was cut by 5 bases, the J end by 0 bases, with 11 bases between. This CDR3 comprises 14 residues. Germline CDR1 SGHVS, CDR2 FQNEAQ. CDR3 region: CASSPRQTSYEQYF. The CDR3 DNA is TGTGCCAGCAGCCCTAGACAGACCTCCTACGAGCAGTACTTC. The entire variable domain, with the rest obtained from reference TRBV7-8 and TRBJ2-7, is as follows: GAGVSQSPRYKVAKRGQDVALRCDPISGHVSLFWYQQALGQGPEFLTYFQNEAQLDKSGLPSDRFFAERPEGSVSTLKIQRTQQEDSAVYLCASSPRQTSYEQYFGPGTRLTVT.

Only a few counts were recorded for this clone. The chain uses TRBV18 and TRBJ2-7; TRBD1 matches at 10 bases. The CDR3 length is 15 residues. The germline V gene has CDR1 KGHSH and CDR2 LQKENI. The ends lost 1 base at V and 5 bases at J; junction bases unmatched: 5. CDR3 in DNA: TGTGCCAGCTCACCACTATCCGGGACAGGGGACGAGCAGTACTTC. It codes for CASSPLSGTGDEQYF.

This chain connects TRBV6-5 to TRBJ2-1; 9 bases agree with TRBD1. V was pared by 8 bases and J by 4 bases, with 9 bases of the junction left unmatched. There are 15 residues in the CDR3. Germline values: CDR1 MNHEY, CDR2 SVGAGI. This CDR3 reads CASAVRDRAYNEQFF. CDR3 in DNA: TGTGCCAGCGCCGTCCGGGACAGGGCGTACAATGAGCAGTTCTTC.

The chain combines TRBV23-1 with TRBJ2-5, with a tentative D call TRBD2 (5 bases). TRBV23-1 is designated an ORF whose function remains uncertain. The CDR3 consists of 14 residues. Trimming left V 10 bases short and J 2 bases short, with 17 bases between. The CDR3 region has the DNA TGCGCCACCAATATCGGGCGGGCTCAAGAGACCCAGTACTTC. Translating it yields CATNIGRAQETQYF.

This rearrangement joins TRBV27 to TRBJ2-3; a weak D match, TRBD1 (6 bases). CDR1 MNHEY and CDR2 SMNVEV come from the germline V gene (reference sequence). The CDR3 is made up of 14 amino acids. V gave up 2 bases and J gave up 4 bases, with 10 bases separating them. DNA of the CDR3: TGTGCCAGCAGTTTAATACAGGGTCCAGATACGCAGTATTTT. Its translation is CASSLIQGPDTQYF.

V and J are TRBV2 and TRBJ1-5; weak D call: TRBD1 (5 bases). CDR1 and CDR2 (germline): SNHLY, FYNNEI. CDR3 length: 16 amino acids. Trimming stripped 7 bases from V and 0 bases from J, with 16 bases between. The CDR3 is CASMGGGSYSNQPQHF. CDR3 coding DNA: TGTGCCAGCATGGGGGGAGGCAGTTATAGCAATCAGCCCCAGCATTTT.

The table lists this clone with many counts. In DNA form, the CDR3 reads TGTGCCAGCCACGGGGGGGCACTGAACGAGCAGTACTTC. It specifies CASHGGALNEQYF. V is TRBV28 and J is TRBJ2-7; 8 bases are shared with TRBD2. In germline, CDR1 is MDHEN, CDR2 SYDVKM. The length of the CDR3 is 13 residues. The V segment lost 8 bases and the J segment 5 bases; nucleotides outside the gene matches: 8.